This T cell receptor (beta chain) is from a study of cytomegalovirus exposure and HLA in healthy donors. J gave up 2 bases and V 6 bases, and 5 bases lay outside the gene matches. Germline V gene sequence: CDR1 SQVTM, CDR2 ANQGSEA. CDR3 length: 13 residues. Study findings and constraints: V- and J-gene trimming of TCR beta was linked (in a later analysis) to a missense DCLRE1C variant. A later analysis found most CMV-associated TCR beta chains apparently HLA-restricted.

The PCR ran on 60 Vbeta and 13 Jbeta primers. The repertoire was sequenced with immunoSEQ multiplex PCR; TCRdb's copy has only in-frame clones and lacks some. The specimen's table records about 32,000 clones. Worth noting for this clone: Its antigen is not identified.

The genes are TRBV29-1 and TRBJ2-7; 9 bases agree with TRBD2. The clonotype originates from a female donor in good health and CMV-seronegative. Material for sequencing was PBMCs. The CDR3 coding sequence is TGCAGCGTCTTAGCGGGGGATGCCTACGAGCAGTACTTC. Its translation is CSVLAGDAYEQYF.